This entry features one T cell receptor (beta chain) sequence. As yet, its antigen is unknown. The PCR used 60 Vbeta and 13 Jbeta primers. The data were produced by immunoSEQ multiplex PCR, yet TCRdb's version contains in-frame clones alone and is incomplete. The sample includes 63,000 or so clones, 80% of them seen just once. The sample originates from a study of cytomegalovirus exposure and HLA in healthy donors. Study-wide points: Productive status was seen about 87% or about 30% of the time for most TCR beta V segments in an earlier analysis. When a later analysis compared HLA-associated TCR beta chains with equally common others, the HLA-associated chains turned out to be more clonally expanded and to have lower generation probabilities. In a later analysis, CMV-associated beta chains were mostly HLA-associated, it appeared. Most TCR sequences were rare, but some public TCRs occurred in many donors.

This CDR3 contains 15 residues. Trimming cost V 6 bases and J 4 bases; bases outside gene matches: 4. Germline lookup yields CDR1 MNHEY and CDR2 SVGAGI. This chain uses TRBV6-5 with TRBJ1-3, with 12 bases that match TRBD1. The clonotype originates from a woman aged 30 to 39 in good health and CMV-seronegative. The sequencing input was PBMCs. As DNA, the CDR3 is TGTGCCAGCAGCCGGGGACAGGGGGCAGGAAACACCATATATTTT. This translates into CASSRGQGAGNTIYF.